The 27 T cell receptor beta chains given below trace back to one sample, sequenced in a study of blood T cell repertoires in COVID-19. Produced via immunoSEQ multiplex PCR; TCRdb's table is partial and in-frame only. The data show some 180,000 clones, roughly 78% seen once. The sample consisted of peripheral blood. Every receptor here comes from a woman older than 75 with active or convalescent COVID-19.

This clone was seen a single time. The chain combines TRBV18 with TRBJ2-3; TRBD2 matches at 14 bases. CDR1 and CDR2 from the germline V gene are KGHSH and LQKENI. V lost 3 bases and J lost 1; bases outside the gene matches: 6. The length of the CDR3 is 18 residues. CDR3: CASSPIWGLAGGTDTQYF. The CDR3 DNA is TGTGCCAGCTCACCGATTTGGGGACTAGCGGGGGGCACAGATACGCAGTATTTT.

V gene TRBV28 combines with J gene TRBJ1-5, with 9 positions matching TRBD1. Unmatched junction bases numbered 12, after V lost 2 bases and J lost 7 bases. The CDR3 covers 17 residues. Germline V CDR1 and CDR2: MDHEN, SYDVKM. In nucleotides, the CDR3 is TGTGCCAGCAGTTTACCTCGGGGACAGGGCGTAGGACAGCCCCAGCATTTT. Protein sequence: CASSLPRGQGVGQPQHF.

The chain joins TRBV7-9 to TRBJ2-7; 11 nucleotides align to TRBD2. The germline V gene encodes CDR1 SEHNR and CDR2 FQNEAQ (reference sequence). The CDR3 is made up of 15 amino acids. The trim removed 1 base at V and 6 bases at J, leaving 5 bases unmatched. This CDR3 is CASSLGLAGSLEQYF. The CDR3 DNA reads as TGTGCCAGCAGCTTAGGACTAGCGGGGAGTCTCGAGCAGTACTTC.

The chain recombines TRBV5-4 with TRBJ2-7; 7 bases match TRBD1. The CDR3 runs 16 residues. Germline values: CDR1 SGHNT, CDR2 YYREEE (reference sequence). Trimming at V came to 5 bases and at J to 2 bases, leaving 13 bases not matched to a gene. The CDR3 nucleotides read TGTGCCAGCAGTCAACCTGAAGACAGGGTGACCTACGAGCAGTACTTC. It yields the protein CASSQPEDRVTYEQYF.

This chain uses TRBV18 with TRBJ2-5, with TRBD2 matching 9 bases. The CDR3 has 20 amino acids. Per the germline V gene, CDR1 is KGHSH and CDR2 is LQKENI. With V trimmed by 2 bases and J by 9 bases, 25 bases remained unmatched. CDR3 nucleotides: TGTGCCAGCTCACCAAAATCAGCCCCTAGCGGGGTGCCGGGTTGGGGGCCCCAGTACTTC. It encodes CASSPKSAPSGVPGWGPQYF.

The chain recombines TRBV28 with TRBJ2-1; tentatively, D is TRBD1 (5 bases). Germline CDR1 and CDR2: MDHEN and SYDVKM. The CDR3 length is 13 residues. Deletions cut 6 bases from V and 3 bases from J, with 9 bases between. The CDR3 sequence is CASSQGYYNEQFF. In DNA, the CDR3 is TGTGCCAGCAGCCAGGGTTACTACAATGAGCAGTTCTTC.

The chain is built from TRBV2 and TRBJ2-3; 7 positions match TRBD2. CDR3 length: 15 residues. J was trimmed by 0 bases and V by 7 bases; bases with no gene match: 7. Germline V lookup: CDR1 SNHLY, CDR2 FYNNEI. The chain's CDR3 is CASINRDYSTDTQYF. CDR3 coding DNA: TGTGCCAGCATTAACCGGGACTACAGCACAGATACGCAGTATTTT.

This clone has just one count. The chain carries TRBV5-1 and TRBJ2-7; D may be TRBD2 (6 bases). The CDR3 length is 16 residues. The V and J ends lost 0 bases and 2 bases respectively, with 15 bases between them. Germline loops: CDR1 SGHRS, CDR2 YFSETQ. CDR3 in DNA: TGCGCCAGCAGCTTGGCCGGTGGCCCGGGGGCCTACGAGCAGTACTTC. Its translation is CASSLAGGPGAYEQYF.

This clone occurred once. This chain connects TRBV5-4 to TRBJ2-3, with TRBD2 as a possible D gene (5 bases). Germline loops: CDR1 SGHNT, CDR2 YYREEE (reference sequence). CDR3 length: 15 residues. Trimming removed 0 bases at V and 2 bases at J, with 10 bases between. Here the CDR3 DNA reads TGTGCCAGCAGCTTGGGACTACTAATCACAGATACGCAGTATTTT. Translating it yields CASSLGLLITDTQYF.

CDR3 sequence reads: CASRPETARPTEAFF. CDR3 in DNA: TGTGCCAGCAGACCCGAGACAGCCCGTCCCACTGAAGCTTTCTTT. The chain combines TRBV28 with TRBJ1-1; D perhaps matches TRBD1 (5 bases). CDR3 length: 15 residues. Trimming shortened V by 6 bases and J by 4 bases, and 18 bases separated the two germline ends. Germline V lookup: CDR1 MDHEN, CDR2 SYDVKM.

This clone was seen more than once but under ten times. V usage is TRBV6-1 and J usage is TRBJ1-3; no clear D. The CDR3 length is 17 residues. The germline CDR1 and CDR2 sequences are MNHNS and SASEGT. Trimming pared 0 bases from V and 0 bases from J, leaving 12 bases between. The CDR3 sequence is CASSEAHGGSSGNTIYF. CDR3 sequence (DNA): TGTGCCAGCAGTGAAGCGCACGGAGGCAGCTCTGGAAACACCATATATTTT.

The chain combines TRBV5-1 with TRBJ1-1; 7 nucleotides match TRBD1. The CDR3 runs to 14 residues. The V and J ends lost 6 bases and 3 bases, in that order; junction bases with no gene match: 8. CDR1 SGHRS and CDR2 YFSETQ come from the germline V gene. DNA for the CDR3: TGCGCCAGCACCCTGGGACAGACCTACACTGAAGCTTTCTTT. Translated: CASTLGQTYTEAFF.

The CDR3 nucleotides read TGCGCCAGCAGCTCGACCCCCGTGGGGACAGGGAGCTCCTACGAGCAGTACTTC. Its translation is CASSSTPVGTGSSYEQYF. The chain links TRBV5-1 to TRBJ2-7; 9 nucleotides align to TRBD1. V shed 3 bases and J 0 bases; nucleotides not matched to a gene: 13. This CDR3 comprises 18 residues. The germline V gene encodes CDR1 SGHRS and CDR2 YFSETQ. The full variable domain, with the rest looked up from reference TRBV5-1 and TRBJ2-7, is KAGVTQTPRYLIKTRGQQVTLSCSPISGHRSVSWYQQTPGQGLQFLFEYFSETQRNKGNFPGRFSGRQFSNSRSEMNVSTLELGDSALYLCASSSTPVGTGSSYEQYFGPGTRLTVT.

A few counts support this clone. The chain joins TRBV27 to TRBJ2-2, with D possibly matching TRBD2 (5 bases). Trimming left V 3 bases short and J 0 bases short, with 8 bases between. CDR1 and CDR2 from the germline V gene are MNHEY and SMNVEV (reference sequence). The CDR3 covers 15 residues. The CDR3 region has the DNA TGTGCCAGCAGTTTTGGACTTCCGAACACCGGGGAGCTGTTTTTT. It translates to CASSFGLPNTGELFF.

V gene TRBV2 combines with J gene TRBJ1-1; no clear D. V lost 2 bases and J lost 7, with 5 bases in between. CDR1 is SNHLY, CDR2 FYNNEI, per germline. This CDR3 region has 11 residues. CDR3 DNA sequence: TGTGCCAGCAGTGAAACGGGTGAAGCTTTCTTT. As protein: CASSETGEAFF.

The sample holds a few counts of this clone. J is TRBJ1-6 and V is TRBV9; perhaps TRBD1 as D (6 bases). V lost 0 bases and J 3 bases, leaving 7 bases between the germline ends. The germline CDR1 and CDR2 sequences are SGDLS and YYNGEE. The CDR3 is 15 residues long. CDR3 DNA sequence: TGTGCCAGCAGCGTAGGGACAGACTATAATTCACCCCTCCACTTT. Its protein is CASSVGTDYNSPLHF.

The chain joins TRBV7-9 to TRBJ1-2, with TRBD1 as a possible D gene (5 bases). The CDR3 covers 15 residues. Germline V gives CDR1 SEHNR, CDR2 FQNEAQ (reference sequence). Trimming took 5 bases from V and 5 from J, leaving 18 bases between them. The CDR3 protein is CASSPRLEGFYGYTF. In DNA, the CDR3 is TGTGCCAGCAGCCCAAGACTGGAGGGGTTTTATGGCTACACCTTC.

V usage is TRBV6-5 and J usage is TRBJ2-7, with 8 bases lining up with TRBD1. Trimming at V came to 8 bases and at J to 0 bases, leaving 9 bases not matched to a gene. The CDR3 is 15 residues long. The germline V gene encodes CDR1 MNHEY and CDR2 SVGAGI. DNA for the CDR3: TGTGCCAGCGGATCGGGACAGGCGACCTCCTACGAGCAGTACTTC. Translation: CASGSGQATSYEQYF.

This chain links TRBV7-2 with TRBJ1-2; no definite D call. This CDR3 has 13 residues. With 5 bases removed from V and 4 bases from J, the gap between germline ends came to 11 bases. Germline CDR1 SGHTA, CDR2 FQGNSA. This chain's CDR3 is CASSIGISYGYTF. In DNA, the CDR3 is TGTGCCAGCAGCATCGGGATTTCCTATGGCTACACCTTC. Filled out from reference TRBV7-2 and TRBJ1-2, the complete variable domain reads GAGVSQSPSNKVTEKGKDVELRCDPISGHTALYWYRQSLGQGLEFLIYFQGNSAPDKSGLPSDRFSAERTGGSVSTLTIQRTQQEDSAVYLCASSIGISYGYTFGSGTRLTVV.

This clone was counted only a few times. The chain's CDR3 is CASSSTGGSRAEAFF. The DNA of the CDR3 is TGTGCCAGTAGCTCGACAGGGGGCTCTAGAGCTGAAGCTTTCTTT. V is TRBV19 and J is TRBJ1-1; 10 positions match TRBD1. CDR1 is LNHDA and CDR2 is SQIVND in the germline V gene (reference sequence). V lost 6 bases to trimming and J lost 6 bases; unmatched junction nucleotides: 10. The CDR3 loop spans 15 amino acids.

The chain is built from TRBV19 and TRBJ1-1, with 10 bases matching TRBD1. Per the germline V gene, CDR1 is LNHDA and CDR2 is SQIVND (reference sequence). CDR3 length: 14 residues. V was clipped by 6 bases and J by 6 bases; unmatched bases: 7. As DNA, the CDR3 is TGTGCCAGTAGCCCCGGGACAGGGGTTTCTGAAGCTTTCTTT. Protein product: CASSPGTGVSEAFF.

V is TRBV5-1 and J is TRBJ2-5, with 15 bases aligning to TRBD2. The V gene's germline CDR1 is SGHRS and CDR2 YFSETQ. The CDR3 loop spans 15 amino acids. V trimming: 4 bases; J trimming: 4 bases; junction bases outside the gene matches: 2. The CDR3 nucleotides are TGCGCCAGCAGCCCGGGACTAGCGGGGGGAGAGACCCAGTACTTC. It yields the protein CASSPGLAGGETQYF.

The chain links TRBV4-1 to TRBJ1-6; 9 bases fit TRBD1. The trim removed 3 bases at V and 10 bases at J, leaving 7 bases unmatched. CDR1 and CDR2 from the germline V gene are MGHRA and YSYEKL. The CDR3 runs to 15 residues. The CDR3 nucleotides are TGCGCCAGCAGCCACCCGGGACAGGGAGGGTCACCCCTCCACTTT. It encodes CASSHPGQGGSPLHF.

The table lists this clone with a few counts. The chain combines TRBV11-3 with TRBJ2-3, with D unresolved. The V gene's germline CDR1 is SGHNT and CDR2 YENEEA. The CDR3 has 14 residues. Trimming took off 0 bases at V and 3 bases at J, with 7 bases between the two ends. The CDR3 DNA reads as TGTGCCAGCAGCTTAGAAGCCATAACAGATACGCAGTATTTT. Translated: CASSLEAITDTQYF. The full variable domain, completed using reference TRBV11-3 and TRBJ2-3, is EAGVVQSPRYKIIEKKQPVAFWCNPISGHNTLYWYLQNLGQGPELLIRYENEEAVDDSQLPKDRFSAERLKGVDSTLKIQPAELGDSAVYLCASSLEAITDTQYFGPGTRLTVL.

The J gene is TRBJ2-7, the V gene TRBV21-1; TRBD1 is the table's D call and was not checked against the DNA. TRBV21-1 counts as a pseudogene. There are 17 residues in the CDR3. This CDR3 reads CASSKGDSRWSSYEQYF. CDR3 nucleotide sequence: TGTGCCAGCAGCAAGGGGGACAGTCGATGGTCCTCCTACGAGCAGTACTTC.

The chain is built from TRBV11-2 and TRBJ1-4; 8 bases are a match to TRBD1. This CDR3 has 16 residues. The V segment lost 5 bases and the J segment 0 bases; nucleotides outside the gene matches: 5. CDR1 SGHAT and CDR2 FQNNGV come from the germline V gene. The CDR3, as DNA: TGTGCCAGCAGCCAGACGACAGGGGCAACTAATGAAAAACTGTTTTTT. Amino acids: CASSQTTGATNEKLFF.

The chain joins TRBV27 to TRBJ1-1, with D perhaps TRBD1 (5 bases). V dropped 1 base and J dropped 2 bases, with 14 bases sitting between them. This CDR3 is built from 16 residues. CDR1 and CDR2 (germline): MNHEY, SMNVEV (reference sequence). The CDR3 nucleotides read TGTGCCAGCAGTTTATTAGGGGCGCTCGGTAACACTGAAGCTTTCTTT. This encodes CASSLLGALGNTEAFF.